This T cell receptor (beta chain) originates from a study of T cell responses to AZD1222 COVID-19 vaccine. Study-level findings and limits: Scientists sampled the repertoires only once the peak T cell response had passed.

The assay was immunoSEQ multiplex PCR, and TCRdb's table has in-frame clones only and misses some. The table lists approximately 77,000 clones, 92% of them singletons, with 4.7% in the top ten. Losses at the gene ends were 0 bases for V and 6 bases for J; bases not matched to a gene: 10. Germline assignment: CDR1 MGHRA and CDR2 YSYEKL. The CDR3 is 18 residues long. Worth noting for this clone: Antigen unknown.

The TCR comes from an adult who received the AZD1222 COVID-19 vaccine. Sequencing used peripheral blood, obtained 28 days after the second AZD1222 dose. This rearrangement joins TRBV4-1 to TRBJ2-2, with TRBD2 matching over 10 bases. The CDR3, as DNA: TGCGCCAGCAGCCAAGAGAAGGATCTAGCGGGAGTTCCCGGGGAGCTGTTTTTT. The encoded protein is CASSQEKDLAGVPGELFF.